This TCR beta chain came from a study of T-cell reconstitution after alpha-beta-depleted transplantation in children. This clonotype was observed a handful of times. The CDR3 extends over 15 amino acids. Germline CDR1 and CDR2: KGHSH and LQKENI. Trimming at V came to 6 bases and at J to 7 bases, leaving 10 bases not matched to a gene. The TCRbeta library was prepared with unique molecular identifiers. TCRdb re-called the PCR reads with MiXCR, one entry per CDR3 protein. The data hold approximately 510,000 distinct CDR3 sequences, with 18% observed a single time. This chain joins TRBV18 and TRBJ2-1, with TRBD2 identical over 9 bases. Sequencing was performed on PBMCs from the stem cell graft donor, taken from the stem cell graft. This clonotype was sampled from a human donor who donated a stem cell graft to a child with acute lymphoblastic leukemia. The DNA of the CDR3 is TGTGCCAGCTCGGGGCGGGCTAGCGGGATAAATGAGCAGTTCTTC. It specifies CASSGRASGINEQFF.